This T cell receptor beta chain was obtained from a study of high-grade serous ovarian cancer treatment subgroups. The CDR3 totals 15 residues. The germline gives CDR1 SGHVS, CDR2 FQNEAQ. The V segment lost 4 bases and the J segment 6 bases; nucleotides outside the gene matches: 10. The tumor samples were collected prior to definitive surgery or chemotherapy. Only in-frame clones appear in the TCRdb table, and some are missing; sequencing was by immunoSEQ multiplex PCR. The data show about 6,200 clones, around 75% seen once. To note about this clone: Its antigen is unidentified.

Overall study results and limits: Only CDR3 was analyzed; CDR1 and CDR2 were not. Spatial context was lost because tumors were sequenced in bulk. TCR relatedness rose with neoantigen level and trended with mutation load.

Sequenced input: tumor tissue. The clonotype was recovered from a human donor with high-grade serous ovarian cancer. This chain links TRBV7-8 with TRBJ2-3; 7 bases are shared with TRBD2. This CDR3 is CASSSHTGGGDTQYF. CDR3 bases: TGTGCCAGCAGCTCCCATACGGGGGGAGGGGATACGCAGTATTTT.